One and the same sample provided the 25 T cell receptor beta chains below, sequenced in a study of tumor-infiltrating lymphocytes in oesophageal squamous cell carcinoma. One entry per CDR3 protein results from TCRdb running MiXCR on the PCR reads. Of under 20,000 distinct CDR3 sequences in the sample, about 54% are singletons; the top ten hold roughly 37%. The sequenced material came from esophageal tumor tissue. The receptors stem from a female donor with esophageal squamous cell carcinoma.

This clonotype was counted between two and nine times. The chain is built from TRBV7-9 and TRBJ2-3, with D possibly TRBD1 on 5 matching bases. Trimming left V 5 bases short and J 2 bases short, with 11 bases between. CDR1 SEHNR and CDR2 FQNEAQ come from the germline V gene (reference sequence). The CDR3 has 14 amino acids. This CDR3 is CASSQGPFTDTQYF. CDR3 bases: TGTGCCAGCAGCCAGGGTCCCTTCACAGATACGCAGTATTTT.

The gene calls are TRBV7-6 and TRBJ2-1, with 10 bases that match TRBD2. Germline lookup yields CDR1 SGHVS and CDR2 FNYEAQ. The CDR3 has 17 residues. J lost 6 bases, V lost 0 bases, and 8 bases had no gene match. The chain's CDR3 is CASSLARVAGGGNEQFF. The CDR3, as DNA: TGTGCCAGCAGCTTAGCAAGGGTAGCGGGAGGTGGCAATGAGCAGTTCTTC.

At least ten counts were recorded for this clonotype. The CDR3 sequence: CASSLATGRYGQETQYF. The CDR3 bases are TGTGCCAGCAGCTTAGCGACAGGTCGTTATGGGCAAGAGACCCAGTACTTC. The V gene is TRBV7-9, the J gene TRBJ2-5; tentative D call: TRBD1 (6 bases). The CDR3 runs to 17 residues. Germline loops: CDR1 SEHNR, CDR2 FQNEAQ (reference sequence). Trimming removed 0 bases at V and 2 bases at J, with 16 bases between.

The chain links TRBV6-1 to TRBJ2-5, with 7 bases lining up with TRBD1. CDR1 and CDR2 from the germline V gene are MNHNS and SASEGT. The junction had 8 bases not matched to a gene; V was cut back by 0 bases and J by 7 bases. This CDR3 has 15 amino acids. The CDR3 region has the DNA TGTGCCAGCAGTGAAGCGCTTCAGGGACAGCCGACCCAGTACTTC. It codes for CASSEALQGQPTQYF.

This clonotype occurred many times. This sequence joins TRBV28 and TRBJ1-2, with 10 bases fitting TRBD1. Looked up from germline, CDR1 is MDHEN and CDR2 is SYDVKM. The CDR3 extends over 18 amino acids. Unmatched junction bases numbered 16, after V lost 5 bases and J lost 4 bases. Here the CDR3 DNA reads TGTGCCAGCAGTCCCGAACTGACAGGGGGCAAGGTCCTCTATGGCTACACCTTC. Protein: CASSPELTGGKVLYGYTF.

In this sample, this clonotype turned up a few times. Here the CDR3 reads CARGEEDRSYEQYF. Here the CDR3 DNA reads TGTGCCAGGGGAGAAGAGGACAGGAGCTACGAGCAGTACTTC. V is TRBV6-1 and J is TRBJ2-7; 7 bases agree with TRBD1. CDR3 size: 14 residues. After removal of 9 bases from V and 3 bases from J, the junction contained 11 bases not matched to a gene. Per the germline V gene, CDR1 is MNHNS and CDR2 is SASEGT.

V usage is TRBV28 and J usage is TRBJ2-5, with 9 bases identical to TRBD1. The DNA end is a closer match to TRBJ2-1, so the J assignment may be wrong. This CDR3 comprises 17 residues. Per germline, CDR1 MDHEN and CDR2 SYDVKM. DNA of the CDR3: TGTGCCAGCAAGGGTCAGCCGGGACAGGGCAAGAACAATGAGCAGTTCTTC. This gives the protein CASKGQPGQGKNNEQFF.

This clonotype was observed a few times. CDR3 coding DNA: TGTGCCAGCAGCTTAGCAGGACGGACCTCCTACGAGCAGTACTTC. Amino acid sequence: CASSLAGRTSYEQYF. V is TRBV7-2 and J is TRBJ2-7; D unclear. Germline V gene data show CDR1 as SGHTA and CDR2 as FQGNSA. With 0 bases removed from V and 0 bases from J, the gap between germline ends came to 9 bases. The CDR3 has 15 amino acids.

The chain joins TRBV28 to TRBJ2-3; 16 bases are shared with TRBD2. After removal of 4 bases from V and 6 bases from J, the junction contained 7 bases not matched to a gene. The germline V gene has CDR1 MDHEN and CDR2 SYDVKM. The CDR3 length is 17 residues. In nucleotides, the CDR3 is TGTGCCAGCAGTTCTCCGGGACTAGCGGGAGGGGCGGATACGCAGTATTTT. Its protein is CASSSPGLAGGADTQYF.

The chain joins TRBV7-2 to TRBJ2-5; 8 nucleotides line up with TRBD2. The better agreement between TRBJ2-7 and the DNA end casts doubt on the J call. Germline-derived CDR1 and CDR2 are SGHTA and FQGNSA. The CDR3 length is 14 residues. The CDR3, as DNA: TGTGCCAGCAGCCGCGGGGGGAGGTCCTACGAGCAGTACTTC. Translated: CASSRGGRSYEQYF.

The chain uses TRBV7-6 and TRBJ2-3; no clear D gene. The J call could be wrong; TRBJ2-7 is a better fit for the DNA end. The CDR3 runs 13 residues. Germline-derived CDR1 and CDR2 are SGHVS and FNYEAQ. This CDR3 reads CASSRFPHYRQYF. As DNA, the CDR3 is TGTGCCAGCAGCCGATTCCCTCACTATCGGCAGTACTTC.

This clonotype showed up many times. The gene calls are TRBV6-1 and TRBJ2-2; D is perhaps TRBD1 (5 bases). Germline assignment: CDR1 MNHNS and CDR2 SASEGT. The CDR3 extends over 14 amino acids. The V end lost 5 bases, the J end lost 4 bases, and 11 bases lay between the germline ends. The CDR3 sequence is CASSFVRATGELFF. In nucleotides, the CDR3 is TGTGCCAGCAGTTTCGTCAGGGCCACCGGGGAGCTGTTTTTT.

The V and J genes are TRBV5-6 and TRBJ2-7; 11 bases agree with TRBD2. The CDR3 length is 14 residues. In germline, CDR1 is SGHDT, CDR2 YYEEEE. With V trimmed by 3 bases and J by 3 bases, 2 bases remained unmatched. CDR3 region: CASSSGTSGYEQYF. As DNA, the CDR3 is TGTGCCAGCAGCTCGGGGACTAGCGGCTACGAGCAGTACTTC.

The J gene is TRBJ2-7, the V gene TRBV9; 9 bases match TRBD2. V lost 4 bases to trimming and J lost 4 bases; unmatched junction nucleotides: 6. This CDR3 comprises 14 residues. Per the germline V gene, CDR1 is SGDLS and CDR2 is YYNGEE. The CDR3 DNA reads as TGTGCCAGCAGCCCCGGACTAGCGAAGTACGAGCAGTACTTC. Its translation is CASSPGLAKYEQYF.

J is TRBJ2-7 and V is TRBV6-1; D not certain. TRBJ2-5 explains the end of the DNA better; the J call may be wrong. This CDR3 region has 12 residues. Germline CDR1 is MNHNS and CDR2 is SASEGT. CDR3 nucleotide sequence: TGTGCCAGCAGTGAAGTAGGAGAGACCCAGTACTTC. Amino acid sequence: CASSEVGETQYF.

The chain recombines TRBV7-3 with TRBJ2-2, with 14 bases matching TRBD2. V dropped 5 bases and J dropped 1; count of bases not matched to a gene: 0. The CDR3 contains 16 residues. Germline CDR1 and CDR2: SGHTA and FQGTGA. DNA for the CDR3: TGTGCCAGCAGCGGACTAGCGGGAGGGAACACCGGGGAGCTGTTTTTT. This sequence encodes CASSGLAGGNTGELFF.

The chain carries TRBV12-3 or TRBV12-4 and TRBJ2-7; D not resolved. There are 12 residues in the CDR3. V dropped 4 bases and J dropped 4 bases, with 8 bases sitting between them. The CDR3 here is CASSYQPYEQYF. The DNA for the CDR3 is TGTGCCAGCAGTTACCAACCATACGAGCAGTACTTC.

V usage is TRBV7-8 and J usage is TRBJ1-6; D call uncertain. Deletions cut 3 bases from V and 5 bases from J, with 2 bases between. The germline V gene encodes CDR1 SGHVS and CDR2 FQNEAQ. The CDR3 runs 12 residues. The CDR3 loop is CASSFNNSPLHF. The CDR3 DNA reads TGTGCCAGCAGCTTTAATAATTCACCCCTCCACTTT.

This clonotype was counted at least ten times. A much more abundant neighbour one base away suggests this may be a read error. V gene TRBV28 combines with J gene TRBJ2-4, with D possibly matching TRBD1 (6 bases). This CDR3 contains 16 residues. V was shortened by 4 bases and J by 13 bases, with 26 bases between the two germline ends. Germline CDR1 and CDR2: MDHEN and SYDVKM. The chain's CDR3 is CASSSGTLPTYNEQYF. The CDR3 DNA reads as TGTGCCAGCAGTTCTGGGACACTTCCTACCTACAATGAGCAGTACTTC.

This clonotype was counted a few times. The chain links TRBV7-2 to TRBJ1-1, with D unresolved. The last part of the DNA fits TRBJ2-2 better; the J call may be wrong. CDR1 is SGHTA and CDR2 is FQGNSA in the germline V gene. The CDR3 runs 15 residues. The CDR3 DNA sequence: TGTGCCAGCAGCTTATCCTATGAATACACCGGGGAGCTGTTTTTT. It translates to CASSLSYEYTGELFF.

This sequence joins TRBV7-3 and TRBJ2-1; 14 positions match TRBD2. Judging by the DNA end, TRBJ2-7 fits better; the J call may be wrong. This CDR3 has 16 amino acids. The germline V gene has CDR1 SGHTA and CDR2 FQGTGA. The CDR3 loop reads CASSPLGLAGVGEQYF. The CDR3 region has the DNA TGTGCCAGCAGCCCCTTGGGACTAGCGGGAGTTGGCGAGCAGTACTTC.

The chain couples TRBV7-4 to TRBJ2-7, with D hard to call. Germline assignment: CDR1 SGHVT and CDR2 SQSDAQ. The CDR3 length is 13 residues. Trimming pared 5 bases from V and 5 bases from J, leaving 13 bases between. CDR3 coding DNA: TGTGCCAGCAGCATGATCTCCAGTAACGAGCAGTACTTC. This codes for CASSMISSNEQYF.

V is TRBV7-2 and J is TRBJ1-6; perhaps TRBD1 as D (6 bases). Germline loops: CDR1 SGHTA, CDR2 FQGNSA. The CDR3 totals 16 residues. Between the trimmed V and J ends, which lost 5 bases and 9 bases, there was a span of 20 bases. The DNA of the CDR3 is TGTGCCAGCAGCCCCACCGGGGGGGCTAGGGGTTCACCCCTCCACTTT. Amino acid sequence: CASSPTGGARGSPLHF.

This clonotype was counted a single time. One end of the junction fails to match germline, which may point to a read error. This chain uses TRBV7-6 with TRBJ2-3; maybe TRBD2 (5 bases). This CDR3 region has 13 residues. CDR1 is SGHVS and CDR2 is FNYEAQ in the germline V gene. The DNA for the CDR3 is TGTGCTAGCAGCTTAAGCGGAGCAGATACGCAGTATTTT. It translates to CASSLSGADTQYF.

The sample holds a few counts of this clonotype. This chain uses TRBV6-1 with TRBJ2-4, with 9 bases fitting TRBD2. The DNA end lines up better with TRBJ2-7; the J call may be wrong. This CDR3 is built from 13 residues. Germline V gives CDR1 MNHNS, CDR2 SASEGT. The CDR3 sequence is CATRLAVQYEQYF. The DNA for the CDR3 is TGTGCCACCCGACTAGCGGTCCAATACGAGCAGTACTTC.